This T cell receptor (beta chain) was sequenced during a study of technical replicates of blood from several donors. The germline gives CDR1 MNHEY, CDR2 SMNVEV (reference sequence). The ends lost 3 bases at V and 3 bases at J; junction bases unmatched: 5. CDR3 length: 15 amino acids. Repertoires were generated with immunoSEQ multiplex PCR, while TCRdb's copy carries only in-frame clones and drops some. The sample shows about 58,000 clones, just under 95% of them seen only once. Sequenced: PBMCs. This receptor was obtained from a human donor in good health. Some clones in this sample may be carry-over from other donors' samples. This sequence joins TRBV27 and TRBJ2-1; 7 bases line up with TRBD1. CDR3 bases: TGTGCCAGCAGTTTGACAGGGATTTTCTACAATGAGCAGTTCTTC. Protein product: CASSLTGIFYNEQFF.